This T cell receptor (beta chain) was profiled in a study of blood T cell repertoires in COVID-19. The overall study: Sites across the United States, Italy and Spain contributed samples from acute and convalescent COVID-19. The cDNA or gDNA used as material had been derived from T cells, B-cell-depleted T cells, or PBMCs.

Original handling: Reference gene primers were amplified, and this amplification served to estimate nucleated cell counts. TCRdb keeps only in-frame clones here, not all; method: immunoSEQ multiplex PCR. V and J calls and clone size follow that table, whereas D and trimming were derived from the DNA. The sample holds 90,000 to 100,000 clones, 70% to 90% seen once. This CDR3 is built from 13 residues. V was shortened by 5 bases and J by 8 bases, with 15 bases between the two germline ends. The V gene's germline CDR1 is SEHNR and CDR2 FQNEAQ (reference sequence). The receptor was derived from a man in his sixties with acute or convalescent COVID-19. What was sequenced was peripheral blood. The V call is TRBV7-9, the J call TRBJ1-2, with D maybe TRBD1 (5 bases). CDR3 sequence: CASSPGGGYGYTF. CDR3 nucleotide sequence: TGTGCCAGCAGCCCCGGGGGAGGCTACGGCTACACCTTC.